This T cell receptor beta chain was identified in a study of CD8 T cells in Susac syndrome. Remarks on this clonotype: The junction departs from germline at one end; a sequencing error may be responsible.

With random hexamers, reverse transcription was performed on about 0.45 to 1 ug of RNA. An immunoSEQ multiplex PCR amplified TCR beta CDR3 over 54 Vbeta and 13 Jbeta. TCRdb called the immunoSEQ multiplex PCR reads again in MiXCR, with one record for every CDR3 protein. The table lists about 94,000 distinct CDR3 sequences, about 95% of them singletons. Germline values: CDR1 MDHEN, CDR2 SYDVKM. The CDR3 contains 15 residues. The chain uses TRBV28 and TRBJ2-3; TRBD2 aligns across 10 bases. The sample comprised CD4+ T cells from PBMCs. The receptor was isolated from a human donor with Susac syndrome. CDR3 residues: CANSSSGGNSDTQYF. The CDR3 DNA reads as TGTGCCAACAGTTCTAGCGGGGGAAACTCAGATACGCAGTATTTT.